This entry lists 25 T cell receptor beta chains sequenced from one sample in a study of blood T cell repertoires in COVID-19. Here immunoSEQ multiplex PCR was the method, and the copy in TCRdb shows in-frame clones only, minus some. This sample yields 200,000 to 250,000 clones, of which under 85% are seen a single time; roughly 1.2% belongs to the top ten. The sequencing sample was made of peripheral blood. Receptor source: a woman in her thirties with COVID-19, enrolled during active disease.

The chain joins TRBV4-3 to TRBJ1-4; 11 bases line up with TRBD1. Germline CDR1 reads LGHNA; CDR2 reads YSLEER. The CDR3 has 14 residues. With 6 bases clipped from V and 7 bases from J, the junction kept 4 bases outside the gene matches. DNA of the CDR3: TGCGCCAGCAGTCTCGGGACAGGGGGTGAAAAACTGTTTTTT. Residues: CASSLGTGGEKLFF.

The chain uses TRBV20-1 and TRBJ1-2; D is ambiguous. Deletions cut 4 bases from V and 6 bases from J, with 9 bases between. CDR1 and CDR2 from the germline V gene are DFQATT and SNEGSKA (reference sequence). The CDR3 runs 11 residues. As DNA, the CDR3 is TGCAGTGCTACCCGCGGAAATGGCTACACCTTC. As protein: CSATRGNGYTF.

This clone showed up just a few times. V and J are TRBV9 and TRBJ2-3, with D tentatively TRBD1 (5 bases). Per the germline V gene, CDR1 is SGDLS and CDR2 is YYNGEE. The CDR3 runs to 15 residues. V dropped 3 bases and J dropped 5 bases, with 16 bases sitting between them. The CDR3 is CASSALDRAIDTQYF. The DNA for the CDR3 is TGTGCCAGCAGCGCCCTTGACAGAGCCATAGATACGCAGTATTTT.

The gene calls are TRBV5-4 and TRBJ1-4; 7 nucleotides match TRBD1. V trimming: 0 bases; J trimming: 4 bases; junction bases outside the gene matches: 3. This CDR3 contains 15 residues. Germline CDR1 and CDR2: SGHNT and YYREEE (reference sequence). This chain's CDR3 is CASSLGGQLNEKLFF. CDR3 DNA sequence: TGTGCCAGCAGCTTGGGGGGACAGCTTAATGAAAAACTGTTTTTT.

The CDR3 coding sequence is TGTGCCAGCAGCGGCCGACTAGCGGGGTTGGGGAAATACAATGAGCAGTTCTTC. It encodes CASSGRLAGLGKYNEQFF. The rearrangement joins TRBV9 to TRBJ2-1; 11 bases fit TRBD2. Germline V gene lookup returns CDR1 SGDLS and CDR2 YYNGEE. The trim removed 3 bases at V and 4 bases at J, leaving 12 bases unmatched. CDR3 size: 18 residues.

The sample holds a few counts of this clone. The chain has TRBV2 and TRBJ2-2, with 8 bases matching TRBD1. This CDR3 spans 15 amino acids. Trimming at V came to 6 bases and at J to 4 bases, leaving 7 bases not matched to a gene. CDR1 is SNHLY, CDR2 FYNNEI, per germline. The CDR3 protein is CASRADRGPTGELFF. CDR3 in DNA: TGTGCCAGCAGAGCAGACAGGGGTCCCACCGGGGAGCTGTTTTTT.

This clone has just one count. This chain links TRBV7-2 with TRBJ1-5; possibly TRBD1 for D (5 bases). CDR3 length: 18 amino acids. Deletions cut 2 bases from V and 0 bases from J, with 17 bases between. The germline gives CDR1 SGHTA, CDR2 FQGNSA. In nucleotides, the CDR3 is TGTGCCAGCAGCTTACAGGTCGGGGGGACCGGTAGCAATCAGCCCCAGCATTTT. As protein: CASSLQVGGTGSNQPQHF. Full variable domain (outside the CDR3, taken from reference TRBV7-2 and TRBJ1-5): GAGVSQSPSNKVTEKGKDVELRCDPISGHTALYWYRQSLGQGLEFLIYFQGNSAPDKSGLPSDRFSAERTGGSVSTLTIQRTQQEDSAVYLCASSLQVGGTGSNQPQHFGDGTRLSIL.

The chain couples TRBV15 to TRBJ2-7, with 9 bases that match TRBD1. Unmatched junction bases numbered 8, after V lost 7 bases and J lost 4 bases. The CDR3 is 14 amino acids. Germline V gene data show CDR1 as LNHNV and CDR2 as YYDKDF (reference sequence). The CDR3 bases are TGTGCCACCACTCCGGGACAGGGCTGGTACGAGCAGTACTTC. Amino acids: CATTPGQGWYEQYF.

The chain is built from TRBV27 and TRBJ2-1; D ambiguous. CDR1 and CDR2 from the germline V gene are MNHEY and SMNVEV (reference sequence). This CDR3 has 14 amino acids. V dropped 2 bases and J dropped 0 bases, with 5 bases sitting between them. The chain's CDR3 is CASSLGFSYNEQFF. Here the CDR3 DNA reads TGTGCCAGCAGTTTAGGCTTCTCCTACAATGAGCAGTTCTTC.

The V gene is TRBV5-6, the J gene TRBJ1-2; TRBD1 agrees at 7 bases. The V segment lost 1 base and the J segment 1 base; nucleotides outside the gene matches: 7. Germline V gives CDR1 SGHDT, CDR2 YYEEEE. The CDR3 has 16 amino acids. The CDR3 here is CASSLKGQLNNYGYTF. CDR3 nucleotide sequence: TGTGCCAGCAGCTTGAAGGGACAGCTAAATAACTATGGCTACACCTTC. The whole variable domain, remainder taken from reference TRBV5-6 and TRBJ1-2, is DAGVTQSPTHLIKTRGQQVTLRCSPKSGHDTVSWYQQALGQGPQFIFQYYEEEERQRGNFPDRFSGHQFPNYSSELNVNALLLGDSALYLCASSLKGQLNNYGYTFGSGTRLTVV.

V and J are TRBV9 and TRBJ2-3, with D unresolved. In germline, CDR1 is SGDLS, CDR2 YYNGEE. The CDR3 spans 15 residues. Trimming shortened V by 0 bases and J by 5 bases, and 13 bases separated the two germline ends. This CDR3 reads CASSVVTLAGDTQYF. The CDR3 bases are TGTGCCAGCAGCGTAGTGACACTTGCTGGAGATACGCAGTATTTT.

The CDR3 DNA sequence: TGTGCCATCAGTGATGGACTAGCGGGCAAGGGGAGAACGAACACCGGGGAGCTGTTTTTT. Its translation is CAISDGLAGKGRTNTGELFF. V and J are TRBV10-3 and TRBJ2-2; 11 positions match TRBD2. Germline V gene lookup returns CDR1 ENHRY and CDR2 SYGVKD. The CDR3 sequence is 20 residues long. Trimming removed 3 bases from V and 0 bases from J; junction bases left unmatched: 12.

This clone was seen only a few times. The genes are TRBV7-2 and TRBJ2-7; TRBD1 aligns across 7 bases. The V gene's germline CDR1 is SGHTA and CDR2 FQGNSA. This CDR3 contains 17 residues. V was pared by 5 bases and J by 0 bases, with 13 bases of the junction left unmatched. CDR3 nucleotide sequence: TGTGCCAGCAGCCCAGAGAAAGGGGGCGTGCCCTCCTACGAGCAGTACTTC. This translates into CASSPEKGGVPSYEQYF. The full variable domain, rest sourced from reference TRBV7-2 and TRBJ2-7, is GAGVSQSPSNKVTEKGKDVELRCDPISGHTALYWYRQSLGQGLEFLIYFQGNSAPDKSGLPSDRFSAERTGGSVSTLTIQRTQQEDSAVYLCASSPEKGGVPSYEQYFGPGTRLTVT.

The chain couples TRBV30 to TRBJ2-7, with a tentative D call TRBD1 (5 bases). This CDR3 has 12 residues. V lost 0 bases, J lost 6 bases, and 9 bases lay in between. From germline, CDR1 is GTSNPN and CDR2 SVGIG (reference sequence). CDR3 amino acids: CAWSVGRVEQYF. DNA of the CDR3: TGTGCCTGGAGTGTAGGCAGGGTCGAGCAGTACTTC.

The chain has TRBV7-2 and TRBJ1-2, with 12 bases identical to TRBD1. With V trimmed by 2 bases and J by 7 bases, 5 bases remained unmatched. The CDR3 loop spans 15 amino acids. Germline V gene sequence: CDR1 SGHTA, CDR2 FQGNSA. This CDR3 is CASSLRGQGASGYTF. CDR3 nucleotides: TGTGCCAGCAGCTTAAGGGGACAGGGGGCGAGTGGCTACACCTTC.

CDR3: CASSLPQGQAYEQYF. The CDR3 nucleotides read TGTGCCAGCAGTTTACCTCAGGGACAGGCCTACGAGCAGTACTTC. The chain employs TRBV28 and TRBJ2-7, with 8 bases that match TRBD1. Trimming at V came to 2 bases and at J to 2 bases, leaving 5 bases not matched to a gene. The CDR3 length is 15 residues. CDR1 and CDR2 (germline): MDHEN, SYDVKM.

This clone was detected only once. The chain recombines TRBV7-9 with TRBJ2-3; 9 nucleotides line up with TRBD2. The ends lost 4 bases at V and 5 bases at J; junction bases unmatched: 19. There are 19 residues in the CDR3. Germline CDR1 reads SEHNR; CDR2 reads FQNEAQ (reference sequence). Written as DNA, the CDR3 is TGTGCCAGCAGCTCCATTGCAGGGTGGTTGCGGGAGGGCCAAGATACGCAGTATTTT. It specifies CASSSIAGWLREGQDTQYF.

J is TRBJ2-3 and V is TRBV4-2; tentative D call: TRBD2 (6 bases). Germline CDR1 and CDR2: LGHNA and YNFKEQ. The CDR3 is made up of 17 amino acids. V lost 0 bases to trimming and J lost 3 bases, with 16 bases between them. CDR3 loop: CASSQDLSSGLTDTQYF. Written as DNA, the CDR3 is TGTGCCAGCAGCCAAGATTTGAGTAGCGGCCTTACAGATACGCAGTATTTT.

This CDR3 reads CASSKWDSGAFF. DNA of the CDR3: TGTGCCAGCAGCAAATGGGACAGCGGTGCTTTCTTT. V and J are TRBV3-1 (or the pseudogene TRBV3-2) and TRBJ1-1; TRBD1 agrees at 7 bases. Germline-derived CDR1 and CDR2 are LGHDT and YNNKEL (reference sequence). The CDR3 is 12 amino acids. J was trimmed by 11 bases and V by 5 bases; bases with no gene match: 8.

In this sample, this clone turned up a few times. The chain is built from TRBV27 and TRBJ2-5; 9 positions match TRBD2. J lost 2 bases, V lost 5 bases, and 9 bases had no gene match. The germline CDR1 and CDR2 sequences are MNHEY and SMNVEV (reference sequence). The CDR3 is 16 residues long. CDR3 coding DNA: TGTGCCAGCAGTCCTAATGGACTAGCGCTTCAAGAGACCCAGTACTTC. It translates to CASSPNGLALQETQYF.

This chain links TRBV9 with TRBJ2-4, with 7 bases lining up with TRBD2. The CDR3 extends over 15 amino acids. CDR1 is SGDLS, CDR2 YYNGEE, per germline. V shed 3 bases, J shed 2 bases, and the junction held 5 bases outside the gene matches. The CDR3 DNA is TGTGCCAGCAGCGCCTCCGGGACTACCAAAAACATTCAGTACTTC. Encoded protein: CASSASGTTKNIQYF.

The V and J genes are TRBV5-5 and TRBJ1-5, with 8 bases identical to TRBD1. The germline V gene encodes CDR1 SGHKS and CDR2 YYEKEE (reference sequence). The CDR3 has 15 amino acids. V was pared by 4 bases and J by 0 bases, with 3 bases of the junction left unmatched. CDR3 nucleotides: TGTGCCAGCAGCCCACAGGGGGATAGCAATCAGCCCCAGCATTTT. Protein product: CASSPQGDSNQPQHF.

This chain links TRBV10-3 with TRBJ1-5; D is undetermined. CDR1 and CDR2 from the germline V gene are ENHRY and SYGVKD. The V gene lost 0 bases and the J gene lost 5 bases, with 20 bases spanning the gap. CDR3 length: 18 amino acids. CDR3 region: CAISESINPGRKDQPQHF. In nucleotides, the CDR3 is TGTGCCATCAGTGAGTCGATTAATCCCGGCAGGAAGGATCAGCCCCAGCATTTT.

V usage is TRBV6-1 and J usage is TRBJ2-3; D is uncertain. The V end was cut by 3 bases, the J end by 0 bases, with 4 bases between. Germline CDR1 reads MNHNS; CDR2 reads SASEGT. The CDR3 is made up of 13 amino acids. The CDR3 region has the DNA TGTGCCAGCAGTGAGGGCAGCACAGATACGCAGTATTTT. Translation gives CASSEGSTDTQYF.

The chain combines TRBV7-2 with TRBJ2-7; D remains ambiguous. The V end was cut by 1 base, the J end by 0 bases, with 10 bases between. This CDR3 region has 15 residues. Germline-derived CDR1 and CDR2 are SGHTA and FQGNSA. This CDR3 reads CASSLGTVSSYEQYF. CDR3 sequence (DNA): TGTGCCAGCAGCTTAGGTACAGTTTCCTCCTACGAGCAGTACTTC.